This T cell receptor beta chain was retrieved from a study of T cell responses to AZD1222 COVID-19 vaccine. The CDR3 sequence is 13 residues long. V lost 8 bases, J lost 3 bases, and 13 bases lay in between. The germline CDR1 and CDR2 sequences are KGHDR and SFDVKD. This clone was detected a few times. Its target is not known. Study conclusions and caveats: Just a handful of people given AZD1222 tested seropositive at baseline. Donors, mostly white British, included more females; clonal diversity was possibly underestimated. All repertoire sampling was performed exclusively after the peak T cell response.

Investigators merged groups given second doses at roughly 4 or roughly 12 weeks. Only in-frame clones appear in the TCRdb table, and some are missing; sequencing was by immunoSEQ multiplex PCR. There are about 48,000 clones in the sample; 80% to 90% occur only once, and 5.5% to 7% lies in the top ten. Sequencing used peripheral blood, obtained 28 days after the second AZD1222 dose. The V and J genes are TRBV24-1 and TRBJ2-7, with a tentative D call TRBD2 (6 bases). This clonotype was sampled from an adult who received the AZD1222 COVID-19 vaccine. This chain's CDR3 is CATNSGAGYEQYF. CDR3 in DNA: TGTGCCACCAACTCGGGAGCTGGCTACGAGCAGTACTTC.